The TCR beta chain under discussion was sequenced for a study of T-cell reconstitution after alpha-beta-depleted transplantation in children. Whole-study results and caveats: Newly produced T cells mostly provided counts and TCRbeta diversity after one year, as hyperexpanded clones declined.

Construction of the TCRbeta library involved unique molecular identifiers. TCRdb independently ran MiXCR on the PCR reads; one entry per CDR3 protein. Of about 580,000 distinct CDR3 sequences detected, over 20% appear once; the ten largest clones hold 36%. There are a few counts of this clonotype. No antigen is known for it. Trimming took 5 bases from V and 1 from J; bases not matched to a gene: 5. The CDR3 consists of 17 residues. The genes are TRBV12-3 or TRBV12-4 and TRBJ2-1; 13 nucleotides line up with TRBD2. The clonotype originates from a boy under two years old with Wiskott-Aldrich syndrome, due to receive a stem cell transplant. This specimen was PBMCs, taken before TCRalphabeta/CD19-depleted stem cell transplant. CDR3 amino acids: CASSPRTSGSSYNEQFF. DNA of the CDR3: TGTGCCAGCAGTCCTCGGACTAGCGGGAGTTCCTACAATGAGCAGTTCTTC.